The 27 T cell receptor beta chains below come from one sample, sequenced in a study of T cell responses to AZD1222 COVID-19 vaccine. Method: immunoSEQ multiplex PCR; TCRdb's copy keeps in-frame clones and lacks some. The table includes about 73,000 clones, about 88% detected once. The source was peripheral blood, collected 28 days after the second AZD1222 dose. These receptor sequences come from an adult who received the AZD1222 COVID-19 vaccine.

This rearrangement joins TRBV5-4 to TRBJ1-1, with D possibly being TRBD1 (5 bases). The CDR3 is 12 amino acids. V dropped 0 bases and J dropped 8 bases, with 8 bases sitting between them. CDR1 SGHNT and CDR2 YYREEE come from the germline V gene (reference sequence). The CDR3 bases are TGTGCCAGCAGCTTGGTCGGGGGAGAAGCTTTCTTT. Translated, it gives CASSLVGGEAFF.

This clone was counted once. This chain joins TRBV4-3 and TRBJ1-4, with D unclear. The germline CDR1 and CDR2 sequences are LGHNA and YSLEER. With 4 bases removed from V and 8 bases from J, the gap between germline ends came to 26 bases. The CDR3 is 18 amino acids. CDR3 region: CASSRNPSAADRGEKLFF. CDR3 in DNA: TGCGCCAGCAGCCGCAACCCGAGCGCAGCCGATCGTGGGGAAAAACTGTTTTTT.

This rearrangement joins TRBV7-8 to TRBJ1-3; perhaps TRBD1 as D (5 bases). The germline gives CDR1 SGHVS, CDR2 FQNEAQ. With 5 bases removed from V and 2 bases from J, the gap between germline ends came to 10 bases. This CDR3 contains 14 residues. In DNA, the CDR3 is TGTGCCAGCAGCGAAAGACAGACTGGAAACACCATATATTTT. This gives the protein CASSERQTGNTIYF.

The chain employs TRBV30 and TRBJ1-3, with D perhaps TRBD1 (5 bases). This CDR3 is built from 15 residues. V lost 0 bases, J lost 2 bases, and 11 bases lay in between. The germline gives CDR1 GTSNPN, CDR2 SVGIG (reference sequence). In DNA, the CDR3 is TGTGCCTGGAGTGTACGCCGGGGACCTGGAAACACCATATATTTT. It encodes CAWSVRRGPGNTIYF.

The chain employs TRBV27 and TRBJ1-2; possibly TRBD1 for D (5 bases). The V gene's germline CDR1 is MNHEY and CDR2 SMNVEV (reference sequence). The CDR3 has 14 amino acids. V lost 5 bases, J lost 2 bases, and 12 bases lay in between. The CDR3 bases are TGTGCCAGCAGTGACGACAGATACAACTATGGCTACACCTTC. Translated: CASSDDRYNYGYTF.

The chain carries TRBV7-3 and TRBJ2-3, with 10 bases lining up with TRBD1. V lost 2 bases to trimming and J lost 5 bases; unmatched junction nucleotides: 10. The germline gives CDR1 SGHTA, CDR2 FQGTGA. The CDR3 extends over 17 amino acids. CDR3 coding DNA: TGTGCCAGCAGCTTAGTCTCCGGGACAGGGGTCGGAGATACGCAGTATTTT. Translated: CASSLVSGTGVGDTQYF.

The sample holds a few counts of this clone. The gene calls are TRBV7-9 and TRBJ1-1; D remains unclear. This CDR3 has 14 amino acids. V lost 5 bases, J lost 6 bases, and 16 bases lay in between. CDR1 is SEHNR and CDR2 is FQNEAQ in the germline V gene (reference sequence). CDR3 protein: CASSPSSGFAEAFF. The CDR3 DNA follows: TGTGCCAGCAGCCCTTCCTCTGGGTTTGCTGAAGCTTTCTTT.

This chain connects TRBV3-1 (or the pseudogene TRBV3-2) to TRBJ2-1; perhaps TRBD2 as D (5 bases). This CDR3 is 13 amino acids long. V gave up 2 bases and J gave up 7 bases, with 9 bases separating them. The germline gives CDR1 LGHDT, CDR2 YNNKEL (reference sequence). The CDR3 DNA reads TGTGCCAGCAGCCAATACGGGGAGAATGAGCAGTTCTTC. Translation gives CASSQYGENEQFF.

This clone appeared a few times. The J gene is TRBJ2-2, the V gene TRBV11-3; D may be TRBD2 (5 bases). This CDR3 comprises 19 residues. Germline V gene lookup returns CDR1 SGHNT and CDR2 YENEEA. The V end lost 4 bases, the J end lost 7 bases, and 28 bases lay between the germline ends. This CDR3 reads CASSSRGLGIVKEVGELFF. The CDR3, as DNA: TGTGCCAGCAGCTCCCGGGGTCTCGGGATTGTCAAAGAGGTCGGGGAGCTGTTTTTT.

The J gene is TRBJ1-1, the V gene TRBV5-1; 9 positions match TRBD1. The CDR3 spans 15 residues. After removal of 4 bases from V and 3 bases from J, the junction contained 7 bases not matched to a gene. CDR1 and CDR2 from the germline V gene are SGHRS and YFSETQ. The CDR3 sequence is CASSGTGGWDTEAFF. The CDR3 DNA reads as TGCGCCAGCAGCGGAACAGGGGGCTGGGACACTGAAGCTTTCTTT. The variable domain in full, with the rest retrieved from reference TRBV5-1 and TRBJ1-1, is KAGVTQTPRYLIKTRGQQVTLSCSPISGHRSVSWYQQTPGQGLQFLFEYFSETQRNKGNFPGRFSGRQFSNSRSEMNVSTLELGDSALYLCASSGTGGWDTEAFFGQGTRLTVV.

CDR3 DNA: TGTGCCAGTAGTCCCCTTCCTTCCTACGAGCAGTACTTC. Translating it yields CASSPLPSYEQYF. V usage is TRBV19 and J usage is TRBJ2-7, with unresolved D. Per germline, CDR1 LNHDA and CDR2 SQIVND (reference sequence). Trimming shortened V by 5 bases and J by 1 base, and 9 bases separated the two germline ends. This CDR3 has 13 amino acids. Full variable domain (remainder filled in from reference TRBV19 and TRBJ2-7): DGGITQSPKYLFRKEGQNVTLSCEQNLNHDAMYWYRQDPGQGLRLIYYSQIVNDFQKGDIAEGYSVSREKKESFPLTVTSAQKNPTAFYLCASSPLPSYEQYFGPGTRLTVT.

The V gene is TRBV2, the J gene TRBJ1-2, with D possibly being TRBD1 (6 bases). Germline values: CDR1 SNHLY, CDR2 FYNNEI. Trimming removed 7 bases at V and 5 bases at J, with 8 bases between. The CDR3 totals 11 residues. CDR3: CASTGEYGYTF. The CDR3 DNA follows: TGTGCCAGCACAGGGGAGTATGGCTACACCTTC.

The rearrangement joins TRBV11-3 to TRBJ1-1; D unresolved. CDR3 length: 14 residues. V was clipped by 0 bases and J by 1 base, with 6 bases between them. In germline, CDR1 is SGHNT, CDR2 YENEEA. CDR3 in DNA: TGTGCCAGCAGCTTAGATGGCCAGAACACTGAAGCTTTCTTT. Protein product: CASSLDGQNTEAFF.

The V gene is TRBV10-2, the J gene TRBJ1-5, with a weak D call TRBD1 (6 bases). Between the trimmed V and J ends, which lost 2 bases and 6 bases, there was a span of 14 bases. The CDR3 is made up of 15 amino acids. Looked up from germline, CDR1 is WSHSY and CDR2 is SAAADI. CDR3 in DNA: TGCGCCAGCAGTGAGCGAACAGGGCTCGGTCAGCCCCAGCATTTT. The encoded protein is CASSERTGLGQPQHF.

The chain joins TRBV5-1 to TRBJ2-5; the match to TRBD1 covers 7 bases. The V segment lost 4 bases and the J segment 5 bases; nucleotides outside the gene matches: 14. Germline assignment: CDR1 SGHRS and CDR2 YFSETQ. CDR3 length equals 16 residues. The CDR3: CASSRPRQGSLETQYF. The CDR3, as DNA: TGCGCCAGCAGCCGCCCCCGACAGGGTTCATTGGAGACCCAGTACTTC. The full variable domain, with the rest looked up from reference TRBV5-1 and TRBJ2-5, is KAGVTQTPRYLIKTRGQQVTLSCSPISGHRSVSWYQQTPGQGLQFLFEYFSETQRNKGNFPGRFSGRQFSNSRSEMNVSTLELGDSALYLCASSRPRQGSLETQYFGPGTRLLVL.

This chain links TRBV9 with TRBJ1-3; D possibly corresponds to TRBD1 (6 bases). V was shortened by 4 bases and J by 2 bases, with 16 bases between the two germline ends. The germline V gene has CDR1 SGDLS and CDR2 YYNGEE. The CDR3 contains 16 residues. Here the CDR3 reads CASSPQTGPPGNTIYF. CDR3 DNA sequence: TGTGCCAGCAGCCCTCAGACAGGTCCTCCTGGAAACACCATATATTTT.

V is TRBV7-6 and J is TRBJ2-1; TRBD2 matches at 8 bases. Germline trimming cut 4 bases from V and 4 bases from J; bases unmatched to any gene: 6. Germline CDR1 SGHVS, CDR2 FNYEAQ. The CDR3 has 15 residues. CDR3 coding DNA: TGTGCCAGCAGCTCCCCGGGGGGGGGTTACAATGAGCAGTTCTTC. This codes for CASSSPGGGYNEQFF.

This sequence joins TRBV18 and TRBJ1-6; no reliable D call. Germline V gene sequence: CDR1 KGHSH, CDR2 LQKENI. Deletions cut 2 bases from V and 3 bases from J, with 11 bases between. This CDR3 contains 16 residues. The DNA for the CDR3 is TGTGCCAGCTCACCAGTGGCCCTTGGCTATAATTCACCCCTCCACTTT. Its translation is CASSPVALGYNSPLHF.

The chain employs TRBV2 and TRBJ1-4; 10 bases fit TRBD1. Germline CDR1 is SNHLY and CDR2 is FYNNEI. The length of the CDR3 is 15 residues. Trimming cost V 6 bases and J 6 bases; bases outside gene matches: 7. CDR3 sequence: CASSGDRGRYEKLFF. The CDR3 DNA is TGTGCCAGCAGCGGAGACAGGGGGCGTTATGAAAAACTGTTTTTT. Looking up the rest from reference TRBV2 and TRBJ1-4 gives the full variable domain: EPEVTQTPSHQVTQMGQEVILRCVPISNHLYFYWYRQILGQKVEFLVSFYNNEISEKSEIFDDQFSVERPDGSNFTLKIRSTKLEDSAMYFCASSGDRGRYEKLFFGSGTQLSVL.

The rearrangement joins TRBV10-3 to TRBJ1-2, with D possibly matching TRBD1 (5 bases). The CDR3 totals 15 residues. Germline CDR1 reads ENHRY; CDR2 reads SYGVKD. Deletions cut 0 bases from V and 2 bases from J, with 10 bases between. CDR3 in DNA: TGTGCCATCAGTGAGTCGTGGGAGGGGAACTATGGCTACACCTTC. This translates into CAISESWEGNYGYTF.

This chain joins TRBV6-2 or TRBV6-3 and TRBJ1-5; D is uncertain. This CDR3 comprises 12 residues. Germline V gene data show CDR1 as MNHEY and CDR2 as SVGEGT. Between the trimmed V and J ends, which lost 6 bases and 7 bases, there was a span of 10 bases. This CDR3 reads CASSQRVQPQHF. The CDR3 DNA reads TGTGCCAGCAGCCAACGGGTCCAGCCCCAGCATTTT.

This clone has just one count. In nucleotides, the CDR3 is TGTGCCAGCAGTACGGGAGTGCTACAAGAGACCCAGTACTTC. The encoded protein is CASSTGVLQETQYF. The rearrangement links TRBV7-2 to TRBJ2-5; tentatively, D is TRBD2 (6 bases). The germline V gene encodes CDR1 SGHTA and CDR2 FQGNSA. This CDR3 spans 14 amino acids. V lost 6 bases to trimming and J lost 2 bases, with 13 bases between them.

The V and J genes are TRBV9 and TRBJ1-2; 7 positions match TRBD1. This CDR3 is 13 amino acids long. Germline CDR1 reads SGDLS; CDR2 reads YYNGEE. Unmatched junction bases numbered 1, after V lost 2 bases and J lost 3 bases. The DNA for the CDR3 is TGTGCCAGCAGCGTCGGGACAGACTATGGCTACACCTTC. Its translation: CASSVGTDYGYTF.

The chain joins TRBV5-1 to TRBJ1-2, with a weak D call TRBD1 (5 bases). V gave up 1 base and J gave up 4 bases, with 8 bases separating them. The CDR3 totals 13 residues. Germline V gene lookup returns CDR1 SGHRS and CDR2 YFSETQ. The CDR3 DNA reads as TGCGCCAGCAGCTTGTGGCAGGGCTATGGCTACACCTTC. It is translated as CASSLWQGYGYTF.

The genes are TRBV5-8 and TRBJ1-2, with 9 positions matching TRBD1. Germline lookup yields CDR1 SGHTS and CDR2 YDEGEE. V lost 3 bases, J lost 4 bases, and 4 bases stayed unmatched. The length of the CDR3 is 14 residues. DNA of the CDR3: TGTGCCAGCAGCTGGGACAGGGCCTCCTATGGCTACACCTTC. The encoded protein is CASSWDRASYGYTF.

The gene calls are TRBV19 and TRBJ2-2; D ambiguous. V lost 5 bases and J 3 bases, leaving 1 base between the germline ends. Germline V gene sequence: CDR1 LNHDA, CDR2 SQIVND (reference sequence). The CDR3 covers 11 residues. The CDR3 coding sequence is TGTGCCAGTAGTTACACCGGGGAGCTGTTTTTT. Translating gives CASSYTGELFF. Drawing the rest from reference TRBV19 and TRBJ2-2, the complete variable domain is DGGITQSPKYLFRKEGQNVTLSCEQNLNHDAMYWYRQDPGQGLRLIYYSQIVNDFQKGDIAEGYSVSREKKESFPLTVTSAQKNPTAFYLCASSYTGELFFGEGSRLTVL.

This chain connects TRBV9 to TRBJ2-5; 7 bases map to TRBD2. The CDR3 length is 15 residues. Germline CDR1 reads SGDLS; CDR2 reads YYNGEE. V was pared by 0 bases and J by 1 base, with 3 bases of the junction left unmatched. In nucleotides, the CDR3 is TGTGCCAGCAGCGTAGGGGAGGGGTTCCAAGAGACCCAGTACTTC. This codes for CASSVGEGFQETQYF.